A selection of T cell receptor beta chains follows, all from one sample in a study of blood T cell repertoires in COVID-19. The method was immunoSEQ multiplex PCR; TCRdb's version includes in-frame clones alone and lacks a portion of them. The sample carries tens of thousands of clones, around three quarters recorded once. The specimen sequenced was peripheral blood. The receptors here all came from a woman aged 50 to 60 with acute or convalescent COVID-19. Each CDR3 is given without its conserved first and last residue. The D gene is left open where the match is weak.

. | TRBV2 | ASSAGAYNSPLH
. | TRBV28 | ASSSSYLYGYT
. | TRBV7-2 | ASSHPSGAGGYT
. | TRBV19 | ASSIDPGSSYNEQF
TRBD2 | TRBV7-8 | ASSLGLAGDSYEQY
. | TRBV7-6 | ASSLGQTGLHSTQY
TRBD1 | TRBV14 | ASSRTGGKHGYT
. | TRBV3-1/TRBV3-2 | ASSHGGDRLY
TRBD1 | TRBV5-1 | ASSLGTGGNAEAF
. | TRBV2 | ASSAGKGAQY
. | TRBV27 | ASRPRSGLGNTEAF
. | TRBV10-2 | ASSQRDISYEQY
TRBD2 | TRBV3-1/TRBV3-2 | ASSQPTSGGAGDTQY
. | TRBV7-3 | ASSLTGTDTQY
. | TRBV6-5 | ASRDSLSEKLF
. | TRBV5-5 | ASSLRPPETGELF
TRBD2 | TRBV3-1/TRBV3-2 | ASSQSSGGYEQY
TRBD1 | TRBV15 | ATSRDGQGVLNEQF
TRBD1 | TRBV5-1 | ASSPMPGQGYEQY
TRBD1 | TRBV11-3 | ASSARTGALTGELF
. | TRBV2 | ASSEGLGAVGTDTQY
. | TRBV19 | ASSVRMNYGYT
. | TRBV18 | ASSPLGSSSVAQY
. | TRBV27 | ASSFVRGNSPLH
. | TRBV7-2 | ASSSFLPTGELF
. | TRBV28 | ASSLTPSGSDIQY
TRBD1 | TRBV6-5 | ASRPGDRGHQPQH
. | TRBV6-5 | ASSSYFTKETQY
TRBD1 | TRBV18 | ASSVLGQGHSYNEQF
. | TRBV7-2 | ASSTDFSRWAN
. | TRBV4-3 | ASSQDTGSGEKLF
. | TRBV7-2 | ASSWGRTRAGYT
. | TRBV6-5 | ASSFRTVGNTEAF
TRBD2 | TRBV15 | ATSTRGGGETQY
TRBD1 | TRBV19 | ASSQGAKETQY
. | TRBV27 | ASKGLGVLGYQPQH
. | TRBV7-9 | ASSSGHLRNYGYT
. | TRBV6-5 | ASSVIFPRSPLH
TRBD2 | TRBV5-6 | ASSLPPAGGRETQY
TRBD1 | TRBV27 | ASSQGVLSSYEQY
TRBD2 | TRBV5-8 | ASSPSGDTYNEQF
TRBD2 | TRBV2 | ASRRGSGGTNEQF
. | TRBV27 | ASSLGLGSYGYT
. | TRBV20-1 | SARDTEAF
. | TRBV19 | ASRREGTTPTEAF
. | TRBV3-1/TRBV3-2 | ASSLGEFSGNTIY
. | TRBV10-3 | AISESTGGQSYEQY
. | TRBV14 | ASSQPGQQETQY
. | TRBV7-2 | ASSLEASSYNEQF
TRBD1 | TRBV24-1 | ATSGHRDRAPNEQF
TRBD1 | TRBV5-1 | ASSWGQGASKNIQY
TRBD1 | TRBV5-1 | ASSGGTGNYGYT
TRBD2 | TRBV5-1 | ASSLGLAGPGNEQF
TRBD1 | TRBV6-5 | ASSSGQQETQY
. | TRBV7-2 | ASSERTGQYLRAF
TRBD1 | TRBV5-6 | ASSLTRDRGGHEQY
TRBD2 | TRBV5-1 | ASSLAPLAGTYNEQF
. | TRBV5-1 | ASRLAGLNTGELF
TRBD1 | TRBV30 | AWSTTDRGKLF
. | TRBV28 | ASALDQVNTEAF